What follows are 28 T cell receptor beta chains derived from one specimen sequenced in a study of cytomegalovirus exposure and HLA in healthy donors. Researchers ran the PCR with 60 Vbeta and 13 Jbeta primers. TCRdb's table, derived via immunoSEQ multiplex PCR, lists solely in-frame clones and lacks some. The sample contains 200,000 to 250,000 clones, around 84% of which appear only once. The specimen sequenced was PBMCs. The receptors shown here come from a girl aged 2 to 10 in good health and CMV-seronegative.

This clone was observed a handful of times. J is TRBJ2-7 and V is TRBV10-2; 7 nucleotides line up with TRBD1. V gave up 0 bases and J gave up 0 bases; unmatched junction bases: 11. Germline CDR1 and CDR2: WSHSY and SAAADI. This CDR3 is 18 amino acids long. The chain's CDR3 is CASSESLEGTANSYEQYF. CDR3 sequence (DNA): TGCGCCAGCAGTGAGTCACTCGAGGGGACAGCCAACTCCTACGAGCAGTACTTC.

CDR3 loop: CASTQQGPAEAFF. The DNA for the CDR3 is TGTGCCAGCACCCAGCAGGGTCCGGCTGAAGCTTTCTTT. The chain has TRBV7-9 and TRBJ1-1; D possibly corresponds to TRBD1 (5 bases). The CDR3 has 13 residues. The germline gives CDR1 SEHNR, CDR2 FQNEAQ (reference sequence). Trimming left V 7 bases short and J 6 bases short, with 15 bases between.

The CDR3 DNA reads as TGTGCCAGCAGCTTAGGGAGCTCCGGACAGGCCCTCTTTGGGACCTTC. Translating it yields CASSLGSSGQALFGTF. The chain has TRBV7-9 and TRBJ1-2; 7 bases fit TRBD1. This CDR3 contains 16 residues. Germline lookup yields CDR1 SEHNR and CDR2 FQNEAQ (reference sequence). V lost 1 base and J lost 14; bases outside the gene matches: 19.

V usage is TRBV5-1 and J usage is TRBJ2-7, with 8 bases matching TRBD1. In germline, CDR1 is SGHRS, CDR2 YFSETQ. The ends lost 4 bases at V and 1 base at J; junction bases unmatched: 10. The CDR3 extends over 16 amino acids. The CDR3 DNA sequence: TGCGCCAGCAGCGGGGGTGGACAGGGCCCTTCCTACGAGCAGTACTTC. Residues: CASSGGGQGPSYEQYF.

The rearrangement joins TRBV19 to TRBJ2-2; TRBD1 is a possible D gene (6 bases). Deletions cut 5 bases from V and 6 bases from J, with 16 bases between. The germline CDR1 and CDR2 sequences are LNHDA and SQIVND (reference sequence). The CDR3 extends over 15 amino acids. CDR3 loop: CASSGQGSRAGELFF. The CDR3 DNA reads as TGTGCCAGTAGTGGCCAGGGGAGTCGGGCCGGGGAGCTGTTTTTT.

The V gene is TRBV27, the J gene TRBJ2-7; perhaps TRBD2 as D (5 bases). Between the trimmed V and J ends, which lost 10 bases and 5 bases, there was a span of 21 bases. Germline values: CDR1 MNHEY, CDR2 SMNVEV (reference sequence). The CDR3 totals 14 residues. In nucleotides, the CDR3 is TGTGCCACTAAGGAGGCCCGGCGATCCAACGAGCAGTACTTC. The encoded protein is CATKEARRSNEQYF.

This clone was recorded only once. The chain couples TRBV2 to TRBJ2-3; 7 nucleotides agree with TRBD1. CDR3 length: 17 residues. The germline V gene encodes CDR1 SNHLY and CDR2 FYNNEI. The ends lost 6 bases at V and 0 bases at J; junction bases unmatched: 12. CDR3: CASRGVRQGKSTDTQYF. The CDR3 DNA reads TGTGCCAGCAGGGGTGTTAGACAGGGAAAAAGCACAGATACGCAGTATTTT.

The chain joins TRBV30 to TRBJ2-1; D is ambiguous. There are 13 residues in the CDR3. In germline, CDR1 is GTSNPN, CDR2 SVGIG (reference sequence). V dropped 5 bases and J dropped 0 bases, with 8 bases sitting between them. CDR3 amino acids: CAWDTSSYNEQFF. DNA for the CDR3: TGTGCCTGGGACACCAGCTCCTACAATGAGCAGTTCTTC.

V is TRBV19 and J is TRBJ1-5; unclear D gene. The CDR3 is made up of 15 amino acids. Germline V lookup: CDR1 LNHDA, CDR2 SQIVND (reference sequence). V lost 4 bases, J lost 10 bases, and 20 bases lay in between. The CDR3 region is CASSKRGLGYYPQHF. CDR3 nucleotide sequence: TGTGCCAGTAGTAAGCGGGGTTTAGGGTATTATCCCCAGCATTTT.

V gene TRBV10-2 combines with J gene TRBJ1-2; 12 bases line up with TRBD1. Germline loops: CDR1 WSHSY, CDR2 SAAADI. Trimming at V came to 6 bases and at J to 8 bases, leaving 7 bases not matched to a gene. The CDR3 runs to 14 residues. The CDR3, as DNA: TGCGCCAGCAGCTGGGGACAGGGGGCATGGGGCTACACCTTC. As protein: CASSWGQGAWGYTF.

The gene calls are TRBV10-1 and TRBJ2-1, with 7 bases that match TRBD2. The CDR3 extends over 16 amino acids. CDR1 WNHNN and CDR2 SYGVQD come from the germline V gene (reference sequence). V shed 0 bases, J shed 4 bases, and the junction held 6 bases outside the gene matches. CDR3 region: CASSESRGGRYNEQFF. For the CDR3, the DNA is TGCGCCAGCAGTGAGTCTAGGGGAGGGAGGTACAATGAGCAGTTCTTC.

The CDR3 spells CASSYGAPSTTEAFF. The CDR3 nucleotides read TGTGCCAGCAGTTACGGAGCACCCTCGACCACTGAAGCTTTCTTT. The chain links TRBV6-5 to TRBJ1-1; D is unresolved. Deletions cut 2 bases from V and 4 bases from J, with 14 bases between. The germline V gene has CDR1 MNHEY and CDR2 SVGAGI. The CDR3 length is 15 residues.

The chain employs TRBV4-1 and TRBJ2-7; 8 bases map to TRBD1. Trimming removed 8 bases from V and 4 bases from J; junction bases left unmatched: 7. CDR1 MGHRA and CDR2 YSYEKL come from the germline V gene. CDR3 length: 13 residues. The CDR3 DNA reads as TGCGCCAGCGTAGGACAGGGCGCTTACGAGCAGTACTTC. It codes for CASVGQGAYEQYF.

The chain's CDR3 is CASSADNTGELFF. The CDR3, as DNA: TGCGCCAGCAGCGCGGATAACACCGGGGAGCTGTTTTTT. This sequence joins TRBV5-1 and TRBJ2-2, with unresolved D. The CDR3 contains 13 residues. V lost 4 bases and J 2 bases, leaving 6 bases between the germline ends. CDR1 is SGHRS and CDR2 is YFSETQ in the germline V gene.

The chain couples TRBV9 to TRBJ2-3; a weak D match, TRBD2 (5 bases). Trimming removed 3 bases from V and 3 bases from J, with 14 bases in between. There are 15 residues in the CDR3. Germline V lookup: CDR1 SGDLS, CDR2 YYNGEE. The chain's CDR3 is CASSGRLIWTDTQYF. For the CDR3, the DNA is TGTGCCAGCAGCGGACGACTAATCTGGACAGATACGCAGTATTTT. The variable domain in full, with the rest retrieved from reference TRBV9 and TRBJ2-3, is DSGVTQTPKHLITATGQRVTLRCSPRSGDLSVYWYQQSLDQGLQFLIQYYNGEERAKGNILERFSAQQFPDLHSELNLSSLELGDSALYFCASSGRLIWTDTQYFGPGTRLTVL.

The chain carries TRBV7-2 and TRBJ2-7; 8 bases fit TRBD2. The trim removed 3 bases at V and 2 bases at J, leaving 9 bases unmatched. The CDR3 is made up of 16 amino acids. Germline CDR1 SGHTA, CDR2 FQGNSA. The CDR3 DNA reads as TGTGCCAGCAGCTTGGGCCTTACTAGCGGAGCCTACGAGCAGTACTTC. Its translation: CASSLGLTSGAYEQYF.

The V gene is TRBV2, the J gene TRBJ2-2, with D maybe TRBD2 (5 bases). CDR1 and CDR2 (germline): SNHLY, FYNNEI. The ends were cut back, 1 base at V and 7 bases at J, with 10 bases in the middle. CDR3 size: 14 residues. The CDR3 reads CASSEVRGDGELFF. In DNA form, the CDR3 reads TGTGCCAGCAGTGAAGTACGGGGTGACGGGGAGCTGTTTTTT.

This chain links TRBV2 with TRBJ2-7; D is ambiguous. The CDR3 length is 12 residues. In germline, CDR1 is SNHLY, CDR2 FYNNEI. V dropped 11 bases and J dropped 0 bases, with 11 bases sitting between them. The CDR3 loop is CAGASSSYEQYF. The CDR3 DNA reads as TGTGCCGGAGCGAGCAGCTCCTACGAGCAGTACTTC.

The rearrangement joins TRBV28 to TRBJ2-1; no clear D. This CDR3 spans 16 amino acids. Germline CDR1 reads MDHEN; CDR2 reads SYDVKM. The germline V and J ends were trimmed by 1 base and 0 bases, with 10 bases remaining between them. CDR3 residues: CASSLLGWSSYNEQFF. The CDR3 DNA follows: TGTGCCAGCAGTTTATTAGGTTGGAGCTCCTACAATGAGCAGTTCTTC.

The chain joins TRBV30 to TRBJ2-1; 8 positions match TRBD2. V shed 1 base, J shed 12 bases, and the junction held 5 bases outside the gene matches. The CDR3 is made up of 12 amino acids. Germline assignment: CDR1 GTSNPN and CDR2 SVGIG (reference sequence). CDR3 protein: CAWSGTGGVQFF. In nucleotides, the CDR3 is TGTGCCTGGAGTGGGACGGGGGGGGTGCAGTTCTTC.

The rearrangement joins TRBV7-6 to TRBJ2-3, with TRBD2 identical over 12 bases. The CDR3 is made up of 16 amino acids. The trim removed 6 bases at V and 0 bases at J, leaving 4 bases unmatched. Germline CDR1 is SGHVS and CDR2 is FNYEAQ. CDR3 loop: CASSTSGGFSTDTQYF. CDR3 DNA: TGTGCCAGCAGTACTAGCGGGGGGTTTAGCACAGATACGCAGTATTTT.

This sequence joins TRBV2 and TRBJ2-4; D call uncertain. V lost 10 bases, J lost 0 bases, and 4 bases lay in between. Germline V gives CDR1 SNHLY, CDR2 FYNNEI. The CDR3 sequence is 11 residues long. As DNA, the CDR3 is TGTGCCATATTAGCCAAAAACATTCAGTACTTC. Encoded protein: CAILAKNIQYF.

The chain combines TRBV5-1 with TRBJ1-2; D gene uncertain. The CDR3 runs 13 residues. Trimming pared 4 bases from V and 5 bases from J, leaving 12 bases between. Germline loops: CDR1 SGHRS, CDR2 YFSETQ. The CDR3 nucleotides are TGCGCCAGCAGCCCGGGGAGGGAATATGGCTACACCTTC. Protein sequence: CASSPGREYGYTF. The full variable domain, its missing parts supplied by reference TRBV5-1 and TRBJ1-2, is KAGVTQTPRYLIKTRGQQVTLSCSPISGHRSVSWYQQTPGQGLQFLFEYFSETQRNKGNFPGRFSGRQFSNSRSEMNVSTLELGDSALYLCASSPGREYGYTFGSGTRLTVV.

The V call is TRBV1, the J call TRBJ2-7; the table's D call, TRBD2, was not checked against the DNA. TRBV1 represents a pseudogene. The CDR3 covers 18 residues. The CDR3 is CTSSQKKVGLPRSYEQYF. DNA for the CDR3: TGCACCAGCAGCCAGAAAAAGGTAGGACTACCCAGATCCTACGAGCAGTACTTC.

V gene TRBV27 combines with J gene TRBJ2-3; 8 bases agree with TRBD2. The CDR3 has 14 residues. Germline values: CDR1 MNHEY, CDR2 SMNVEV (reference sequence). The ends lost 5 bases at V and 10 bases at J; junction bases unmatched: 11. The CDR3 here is CASSPPGGAVPQYF. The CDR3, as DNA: TGTGCCAGCAGTCCCCCCGGGGGGGCGGTTCCGCAGTATTTT.

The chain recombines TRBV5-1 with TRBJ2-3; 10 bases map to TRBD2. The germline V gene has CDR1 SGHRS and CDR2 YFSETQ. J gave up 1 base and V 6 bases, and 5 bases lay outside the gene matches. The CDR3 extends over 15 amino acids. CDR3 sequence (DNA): TGCGCCAGCAAATTTACTAGCGGGGGCACAGATACGCAGTATTTT. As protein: CASKFTSGGTDTQYF.

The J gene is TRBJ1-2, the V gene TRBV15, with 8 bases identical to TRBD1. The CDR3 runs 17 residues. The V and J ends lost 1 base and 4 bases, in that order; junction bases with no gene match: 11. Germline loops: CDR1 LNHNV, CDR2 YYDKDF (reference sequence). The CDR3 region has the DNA TGTGCCACCAGCAGAGCGGGAACGCAGGGGGCGAGCTATGGCTACACCTTC. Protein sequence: CATSRAGTQGASYGYTF.

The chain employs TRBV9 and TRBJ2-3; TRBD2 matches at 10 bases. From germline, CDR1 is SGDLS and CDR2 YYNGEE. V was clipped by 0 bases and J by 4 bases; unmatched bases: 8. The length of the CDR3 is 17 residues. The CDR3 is CASSVGLSGGNSDTQYF. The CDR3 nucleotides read TGTGCCAGCAGCGTAGGACTTAGCGGGGGGAACTCAGATACGCAGTATTTT. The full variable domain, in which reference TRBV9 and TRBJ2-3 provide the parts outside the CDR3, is DSGVTQTPKHLITATGQRVTLRCSPRSGDLSVYWYQQSLDQGLQFLIQYYNGEERAKGNILERFSAQQFPDLHSELNLSSLELGDSALYFCASSVGLSGGNSDTQYFGPGTRLTVL.